This T cell receptor beta chain emerged from a study of T-cell memory formation after mild COVID-19. Whole-study results and caveats: Pre-infection memory held some responding clones, suggesting pre-existing cross-reactive T cells responded. Contracting CD4+ clones lay largely in CM and EM, with CD8+ ones residing in EMRA.

The CDR3 spans 14 residues. The V gene end was trimmed by 8 bases and the J gene end by 4 bases; junction bases not matched to a gene: 7. Germline assignment: CDR1 KGHDR and CDR2 SFDVKD. A word on this clonotype: The antigen is not known.

Each CDR3 protein is one row after TCRdb ran MiXCR on the 5' RACE reads. This sample has roughly 190,000 distinct CDR3 sequences, with 15% to 20% found just once. The sequencing input was PBMCs or a T cell subset sorted from them (not recorded which). This TCR was recovered from an adult woman who had mild COVID-19 (a few samples of this study predate the infection). Cell type and time point are not known. V and J are TRBV24-1 and TRBJ2-1, with 7 bases fitting TRBD1. The CDR3 region has the DNA TGTGCCACCACTGGGACAGCGGATTACAATGAGCAGTTCTTC. Protein product: CATTGTADYNEQFF.